The rows below give T cell receptor beta chains drawn from one sample of a study of T cells in localized non-small cell lung cancer. Here immunoSEQ multiplex PCR was the method, and the copy in TCRdb shows in-frame clones only, minus some. The data show roughly 30,000 clones, roughly 90% seen once. The specimen was peripheral blood, collected before any cancer treatment. Receptor source: a woman aged 35 to 70 with stage I lung adenocarcinoma. CDR3s include the opening cysteine and the closing phenylalanine or tryptophan. A D gene is named only where the DNA matches it firmly. The listing skips clone size in some rows; elsewhere it reads once, few, many or a size class.

j_call	clone_size	v_call	d_call	cdr3_aa	cdr3_nt
TRBJ2-5	-	TRBV10-2	-	CASIISANEWETQYF	TGCGCCAGCATTATTTCGGCCAATGAGTGGGAGACCCAGTACTTC
TRBJ1-5	-	TRBV2	TRBD1	CASSVDRGGNQPQHF	TGTGCCAGCAGTGTCGACAGGGGTGGCAATCAGCCCCAGCATTTT
TRBJ2-5	-	TRBV9	TRBD1	CASSVGDRALQETQYF	TGTGCCAGCAGCGTAGGGGACAGGGCACTCCAAGAGACCCAGTACTTC
TRBJ1-2	-	TRBV7-9	-	CASSPPGNYGYTF	TGTGCCAGCAGCCCCCCAGGGAACTATGGCTACACCTTC
TRBJ2-7	-	TRBV7-9	TRBD1	CASSPGQGSEQYF	TGTGCCAGCAGCCCGGGACAGGGTTCCGAGCAGTACTTC
TRBJ1-1	-	TRBV9	-	CASSETVNTEAFF	TGTGCCAGCAGCGAGACAGTGAACACTGAAGCTTTCTTT
TRBJ2-7	-	TRBV5-1	-	CASSLGQLSYEQYF	TGCGCCAGCAGCTTGGGTCAGCTCTCCTACGAGCAGTACTTC
TRBJ1-2	-	TRBV10-3	TRBD1	CAISGRDRVFGYTF	TGTGCCATCAGCGGCCGGGACAGGGTCTTTGGCTACACCTTC
TRBJ1-4	-	TRBV10-3	-	CAISESSEKLFF	TGTGCCATCAGTGAGTCGAGTGAAAAACTGTTTTTT
TRBJ2-1	once	TRBV11-3	TRBD1	CASSSGQGSGEQFF	TGTGCCAGCAGTTCTGGACAGGGGAGTGGTGAGCAGTTCTTC
TRBJ2-5	-	TRBV11-2	-	CASSLVSWQETQYF	TGTGCCAGCAGCTTAGTGTCTTGGCAAGAGACCCAGTACTTC
TRBJ2-2	-	TRBV19	-	CASSIADPWPLSNTGELFF	TGTGCCAGTAGTATAGCGGACCCCTGGCCACTTTCGAACACCGGGGAGCTGTTTTTT
TRBJ2-4	-	TRBV6-6	-	CASTRVAKNIQYF	TGTGCCTCAACCCGGGTAGCCAAAAACATTCAGTACTTC
TRBJ2-2	-	TRBV5-1	-	CASSLEVGRELFF	TGCGCCAGCAGCTTGGAGGTGGGCCGGGAGCTGTTTTTT
TRBJ2-2	-	TRBV5-5	TRBD2	CASSFRGGTGELFF	TGTGCCAGCAGCTTTAGGGGAGGGACCGGGGAGCTGTTTTTT
TRBJ2-5	-	TRBV7-9	TRBD1	CASSWIGQGYQETQYF	TGTGCCAGCAGCTGGATAGGACAGGGGTACCAAGAGACCCAGTACTTC
TRBJ2-7	-	TRBV29-1	TRBD1	CSTKGGTGGDEQYF	TGCAGCACAAAAGGGGGGACAGGGGGCGACGAGCAGTACTTC
TRBJ1-4	-	TRBV9	-	CASSTESGGLGDEKLFF	TGTGCCAGCAGCACCGAATCCGGCGGGCTCGGGGACGAAAAACTGTTTTTT
TRBJ2-3	-	TRBV7-3	-	CASSPPGRASTDTQYF	TGTGCCAGCAGTCCCCCAGGAAGGGCTAGCACAGATACGCAGTATTTT
TRBJ1-6	-	TRBV7-9	-	CASSPKNRSSNSPLHF	TGTGCCAGCAGCCCCAAAAACCGCAGTTCGAATTCACCCCTCCACTTT
TRBJ2-4	-	TRBV18	-	CASSPRDRQYF	TGTGCCAGCTCACCCCGGGACCGTCAGTACTTC
TRBJ2-5	-	TRBV5-6	TRBD2	CASSSSGGAQETQYF	TGTGCCAGCAGCTCTAGCGGGGGGGCCCAAGAGACCCAGTACTTC
TRBJ2-1	-	TRBV9	TRBD2	CASSVGSSGAYNEQFF	TGTGCCAGCAGCGTAGGTTCTAGCGGGGCCTACAATGAGCAGTTCTTC
TRBJ1-1	-	TRBV6-6	-	CASTLKVTEAFF	TGTGCCAGCACCCTCAAGGTCACTGAAGCTTTCTTT
TRBJ1-4	-	TRBV5-1	-	CASSLADERRKLFF	TGCGCCAGCAGCTTGGCCGATGAGCGTAGAAAACTGTTTTTT
TRBJ2-7	-	TRBV2	-	CASIVAEQTYEQYF	TGTGCCAGCATCGTTGCGGAGCAAACCTACGAGCAGTACTTC
TRBJ2-3	-	TRBV27	-	CATGLRTDTQYF	TGTGCCACCGGGCTTCGCACAGATACGCAGTATTTT
TRBJ2-7	-	TRBV7-9	-	CASSFYGKTYEQYF	TGTGCCAGCAGCTTTTACGGGAAAACCTACGAGCAGTACTTC
TRBJ1-6	medium-sized	TRBV27	-	CASSLGPYNSPLHF	TGTGCCAGCAGTTTAGGGCCCTATAATTCACCCCTCCACTTT
TRBJ1-1	-	TRBV27	-	CASSIRTAFMNTEAFF	TGTGCCAGCAGTATCCGGACCGCTTTTATGAACACTGAAGCTTTCTTT
TRBJ1-2	-	TRBV6-1	-	CASSGSLSFTF	TGTGCCAGCAGTGGGTCACTTTCATTCACCTTC
TRBJ1-2	-	TRBV27	TRBD1	CASSLSWEGGADYGYTF	TGTGCCAGCAGTTTATCCTGGGAAGGGGGCGCGGACTATGGCTACACCTTC
TRBJ2-3	-	TRBV5-5	-	CASSLVLLLPSGADTQYF	TGTGCCAGCAGCTTGGTCCTCCTATTACCCTCCGGCGCAGATACGCAGTATTTT
TRBJ1-3	once	TRBV10-3	-	CAISGGAMGGNTIYF	TGTGCCATCAGTGGAGGGGCTATGGGTGGAAACACCATATATTTT
TRBJ2-4	-	TRBV19	-	CASSIDRGWGAKNIQYF	TGTGCCAGTAGTATAGATCGAGGGTGGGGGGCCAAAAACATTCAGTACTTC
TRBJ2-4	once	TRBV2	-	CASSEEIGSNIQYF	TGTGCCAGCAGTGAGGAGATCGGATCAAACATTCAGTACTTC
TRBJ1-4	-	TRBV19	TRBD1	CASRIGQGYEKLFF	TGTGCCAGTAGAATCGGACAGGGATATGAAAAACTGTTTTTT
TRBJ1-6	few	TRBV10-1	-	CAISWLSIGFYNSPLHF	TGCGCCATCTCCTGGCTCAGTATCGGCTTCTATAATTCACCCCTCCACTTT
TRBJ1-4	-	TRBV7-2	-	CASSPRGEVPNEKLFF	TGTGCCAGCAGCCCAAGAGGGGAAGTACCTAATGAAAAACTGTTTTTT
TRBJ1-6	-	TRBV7-9	-	CASSLVSTSGSPLHF	TGTGCCAGCAGCTTAGTTTCAACTTCGGGCTCACCCCTCCACTTT
TRBJ1-4	few	TRBV5-1	-	CASSLAPGQTEKLFF	TGCGCCAGCAGCTTGGCCCCGGGACAAACTGAAAAACTGTTTTTT